The clone carrying this TCR beta chain was seen repeatedly, ten times or more. Deletions cut 2 bases from V and 10 bases from J, with 13 bases between. Germline V gene data show CDR1 as MNHEY and CDR2 as SVGEGT. There are 13 residues in the CDR3. MiXCR, run by TCRdb on the 5' RACE reads, gives a single entry per CDR3 protein. The sample yields more than 90,000 distinct CDR3 sequences, 8.4% seen once. This sample was included in a study of T cells after yellow fever vaccination. The chain couples TRBV6-2 or TRBV6-3 to TRBJ2-3; TRBD2 is a possible D gene (5 bases). The origin of this receptor is a young man who received the YFV17D yellow fever vaccine. Sequenced material: CD8+ T cells sorted from PBMCs, taken 45 days after the yellow fever booster vaccination. The CDR3 sequence is CASSYIIGDPQYF. The CDR3 DNA reads as TGTGCCAGCAGTTACATAATCGGGGATCCGCAGTATTTT.